This T cell receptor beta chain emerged from a study of blood T cell repertoires in COVID-19. Study overall: Sites across the United States, Italy and Spain contributed samples from acute and convalescent COVID-19.

Original handling: Nucleated cell number was recorded as an estimate derived from reference gene primer amplification. The protocol was immunoSEQ multiplex PCR, while the TCRdb copy is restricted to in-frame clones and leaves out a portion. V, J and clone size are taken as reported in that table, and D and trimming were inferred from the DNA itself. The sample shows 32,000 or so clones, about 85% of them seen only once. Per the germline V gene, CDR1 is LNHDA and CDR2 is SQIVND (reference sequence). There are 18 residues in the CDR3. The V gene end was trimmed by 5 bases and the J gene end by 4 bases; junction bases not matched to a gene: 9.

This sequence originates from a man aged 45 to 65 with active or convalescent COVID-19. This sequence joins TRBV19 and TRBJ2-1; TRBD2 agrees at 15 bases. The sequencing input was peripheral blood. The CDR3 bases are TGTGCCAGTAGTTCTGGACTAGCGGGAGGGTTCCTATACAATGAGCAGTTCTTC. Protein: CASSSGLAGGFLYNEQFF.